This entry features one TCR beta chain sequence. The sample originates from a study of blood T cell repertoires in COVID-19. V was shortened by 5 bases and J by 3 bases, with 11 bases between the two germline ends. There are 13 residues in the CDR3. Per the germline V gene, CDR1 is SGHNT and CDR2 is YYREEE (reference sequence). Methods used by the authors: Reference gene primer amplification yielded estimated nucleated cell counts. Repertoires were generated with immunoSEQ multiplex PCR, while TCRdb's copy carries only in-frame clones and drops some. The DNA was the basis for D and trimming; V, J and clone size are from that table. Of about 51,000 clones listed, approximately 90% were seen once; the top ten hold about 3.1%.

The chain recombines TRBV5-4 with TRBJ1-1; D remains unclear. The sequencing sample was made of peripheral blood. This sequence was found in a man aged 50 to 60 with acute or convalescent COVID-19. The CDR3 DNA follows: TGTGCCAGCAGTACCGACAAGCACACTGAAGCTTTCTTT. Protein: CASSTDKHTEAFF.